This is a list of T cell receptor beta chains from one sample in a study of T cells after somatic rescue of genetic block. Assay: immunoSEQ multiplex PCR; the TCRdb copy retains only in-frame clones and omits some. In the table there are 100,000 to 120,000 clones, just over 90% of which are singletons. The material sequenced was peripheral blood mononuclear cells (PBMCs). The receptors originated from a young woman. Both conserved end residues are part of each CDR3. D genes are given only for firm matches. Size values are once, few and many counts, or a class for expanded clones, and some rows have none.

clone size: NA
V gene: TRBV11-3
D gene: NA
J gene: TRBJ1-3
CDR3 protein: CASSFTSLGNTIYF
CDR3 DNA: TGTGCCAGCAGCTTTACAAGTCTCGGAAACACCATATATTTT

clone size: NA
V gene: TRBV18
D gene: NA
J gene: TRBJ2-1
CDR3 protein: CASSPRPTGTGQFF
CDR3 DNA: TGTGCCAGCTCACCTCGCCCGACAGGAACGGGGCAGTTCTTC

clone size: NA
V gene: TRBV4-1
D gene: NA
J gene: TRBJ1-5
CDR3 protein: CASSQDRDRGNQPQHF
CDR3 DNA: TGCGCCAGCAGCCAAGATAGGGATCGGGGCAATCAGCCCCAGCATTTT

clone size: few
V gene: TRBV6-1
D gene: NA
J gene: TRBJ1-6
CDR3 protein: CAGGPNSPLHF
CDR3 DNA: TGTGCCGGAGGACCGAATTCACCCCTCCACTTT

clone size: NA
V gene: TRBV7-3
D gene: NA
J gene: TRBJ2-6
CDR3 protein: CASSPAPRGQGGANVLTF
CDR3 DNA: TGTGCCAGCAGTCCGGCCCCAAGAGGCCAGGGGGGGGCCAACGTCCTGACTTTC

clone size: NA
V gene: TRBV19
D gene: TRBD1
J gene: TRBJ2-5
CDR3 protein: CASSMTGGMRQETQYF
CDR3 DNA: TGTGCCAGTAGTATGACAGGGGGGATGAGGCAAGAGACCCAGTACTTC

clone size: NA
V gene: TRBV10-3
D gene: NA
J gene: TRBJ1-5
CDR3 protein: CAISPMGGINQPQHF
CDR3 DNA: TGTGCCATCAGCCCCATGGGGGGAATCAATCAGCCCCAGCATTTT

clone size: NA
V gene: TRBV5-1
D gene: NA
J gene: TRBJ2-1
CDR3 protein: CASSFRLNEQFF
CDR3 DNA: TGCGCCAGCAGCTTCCGACTCAATGAGCAGTTCTTC

clone size: NA
V gene: TRBV5-1
D gene: TRBD2
J gene: TRBJ2-2
CDR3 protein: CASSWSGGTGELFF
CDR3 DNA: TGCGCCAGCAGCTGGAGCGGGGGCACCGGGGAGCTGTTTTTT

clone size: NA
V gene: TRBV7-7
D gene: NA
J gene: TRBJ2-2
CDR3 protein: CASSLDTTGELFF
CDR3 DNA: TGTGCCAGCAGCTTAGATACCACCGGGGAGCTGTTTTTT

clone size: NA
V gene: TRBV30
D gene: TRBD1
J gene: TRBJ2-3
CDR3 protein: CAWETGQDTQYF
CDR3 DNA: TGTGCCTGGGAGACAGGGCAAGATACGCAGTATTTT

clone size: NA
V gene: TRBV6-4
D gene: TRBD2
J gene: TRBJ2-3
CDR3 protein: CASSDTAGGTDTQYF
CDR3 DNA: TGTGCCAGCAGTGACACAGCGGGGGGCACAGATACGCAGTATTTT

clone size: NA
V gene: TRBV6-6
D gene: NA
J gene: TRBJ2-7
CDR3 protein: CASTPRGAKYEQYF
CDR3 DNA: TGTGCCAGCACCCCTCGAGGGGCAAAATACGAGCAGTACTTC

clone size: NA
V gene: TRBV5-1
D gene: NA
J gene: TRBJ2-2
CDR3 protein: CASSLGRGTGELFF
CDR3 DNA: TGCGCCAGCAGCTTGGGTAGGGGCACCGGGGAGCTGTTTTTT

clone size: NA
V gene: TRBV9
D gene: NA
J gene: TRBJ2-2
CDR3 protein: CASSVGGTGELFF
CDR3 DNA: TGTGCCAGCAGCGTAGGTGGAACCGGGGAGCTGTTTTTT

clone size: NA
V gene: TRBV6-6
D gene: NA
J gene: TRBJ1-1
CDR3 protein: CASSSGTLAFF
CDR3 DNA: TGTGCCAGCAGTTCCGGGACTTTAGCTTTCTTT

clone size: NA
V gene: TRBV4-1
D gene: NA
J gene: TRBJ1-4
CDR3 protein: CASSHLPPGQGEKLFF
CDR3 DNA: TGCGCCAGCAGCCACCTACCTCCGGGCCAAGGGGAAAAACTGTTTTTT

clone size: NA
V gene: TRBV5-6
D gene: NA
J gene: TRBJ2-2
CDR3 protein: CASSLRRLPMTGELFF
CDR3 DNA: TGTGCCAGCAGCTTGAGAAGGCTCCCCATGACCGGGGAGCTGTTTTTT

clone size: NA
V gene: TRBV15
D gene: TRBD1
J gene: TRBJ2-2
CDR3 protein: CATSRGGTGANTGELFF
CDR3 DNA: TGTGCCACCAGCAGAGGGGGGACAGGGGCTAACACCGGGGAGCTGTTTTTT

clone size: NA
V gene: TRBV9
D gene: TRBD2
J gene: TRBJ2-3
CDR3 protein: CASSTGGISTDTQYF
CDR3 DNA: TGTGCCAGCAGCACCGGGGGGATAAGCACAGATACGCAGTATTTT

clone size: NA
V gene: TRBV4-2
D gene: NA
J gene: TRBJ2-3
CDR3 protein: CASSQDASSSTDTQYF
CDR3 DNA: TGTGCCAGCAGCCAAGACGCCTCTTCTAGCACAGATACGCAGTATTTT

clone size: once
V gene: TRBV5-1
D gene: NA
J gene: TRBJ2-5
CDR3 protein: CASSLAGERETQYF
CDR3 DNA: TGCGCCAGCAGCTTGGCCGGTGAACGCGAGACCCAGTACTTC

clone size: NA
V gene: TRBV7-2
D gene: NA
J gene: TRBJ1-5
CDR3 protein: CASSLAQGFDQPQHF
CDR3 DNA: TGTGCCAGCAGCTTAGCCCAGGGGTTCGATCAGCCCCAGCATTTT

clone size: NA
V gene: TRBV7-9
D gene: NA
J gene: TRBJ1-2
CDR3 protein: CASSSTGTSYGYTF
CDR3 DNA: TGTGCCAGCAGCTCGACCGGGACATCCTATGGCTACACCTTC

clone size: NA
V gene: TRBV6-4
D gene: NA
J gene: TRBJ1-1
CDR3 protein: CASSDSVGSKAFF
CDR3 DNA: TGTGCCAGCAGTGACTCCGTTGGGTCTAAAGCTTTCTTT

clone size: NA
V gene: TRBV4-2
D gene: TRBD1
J gene: TRBJ2-2
CDR3 protein: CASKQGANTGELFF
CDR3 DNA: TGTGCCAGCAAACAGGGGGCGAACACCGGGGAGCTGTTTTTT

clone size: NA
V gene: TRBV4-1
D gene: NA
J gene: TRBJ2-2
CDR3 protein: CVSSQVGSSPGELFF
CDR3 DNA: TGCGTCAGCAGCCAAGTGGGGAGCTCCCCCGGGGAGCTGTTTTTT

clone size: NA
V gene: TRBV27
D gene: TRBD1
J gene: TRBJ1-2
CDR3 protein: CASSLDRGHGYTF
CDR3 DNA: TGTGCCAGCAGTCTGGACAGGGGGCATGGCTACACCTTC

clone size: NA
V gene: TRBV5-5
D gene: TRBD1
J gene: TRBJ1-1
CDR3 protein: CASSFTGDTEAFF
CDR3 DNA: TGTGCCAGCAGCTTCACAGGGGACACTGAAGCTTTCTTT

clone size: NA
V gene: TRBV10-3
D gene: NA
J gene: TRBJ2-7
CDR3 protein: CAISRTSYEQYF
CDR3 DNA: TGTGCCATCAGCCGAACCTCCTACGAGCAGTACTTC

clone size: NA
V gene: TRBV18
D gene: NA
J gene: TRBJ2-2
CDR3 protein: CASSPAAGARNTGELFF
CDR3 DNA: TGTGCCAGCTCACCTGCGGCAGGGGCTAGAAACACCGGGGAGCTGTTTTTT

clone size: NA
V gene: TRBV9
D gene: NA
J gene: TRBJ1-2
CDR3 protein: CASRSKNDYGYTF
CDR3 DNA: TGTGCCAGCAGGTCCAAGAATGACTATGGCTACACCTTC

clone size: NA
V gene: TRBV4-1
D gene: TRBD1
J gene: TRBJ1-1
CDR3 protein: CASSQGQGETEAFF
CDR3 DNA: TGCGCCAGCAGCCAGGGACAGGGCGAGACTGAAGCTTTCTTT

clone size: once
V gene: TRBV5-6
D gene: TRBD1
J gene: TRBJ2-5
CDR3 protein: CASSNPDRGPETQYF
CDR3 DNA: TGTGCCAGCAGCAACCCGGACAGGGGGCCAGAGACCCAGTACTTC

clone size: NA
V gene: TRBV5-1
D gene: NA
J gene: TRBJ2-2
CDR3 protein: CASSFENTGELFF
CDR3 DNA: TGCGCCAGCAGCTTCGAAAACACCGGGGAGCTGTTTTTT

clone size: NA
V gene: TRBV9
D gene: NA
J gene: TRBJ2-1
CDR3 protein: CASSMGGGFNNEQFF
CDR3 DNA: TGTGCCAGCAGTATGGGGGGTGGGTTTAACAATGAGCAGTTCTTC

clone size: NA
V gene: TRBV5-6
D gene: NA
J gene: TRBJ1-4
CDR3 protein: CASSLVRATNEKLFF
CDR3 DNA: TGTGCCAGCAGCTTGGTCAGGGCAACTAATGAAAAACTGTTTTTT

clone size: NA
V gene: TRBV9
D gene: NA
J gene: TRBJ1-1
CDR3 protein: CASSSLRGGMVEAFF
CDR3 DNA: TGTGCCAGCAGCTCCCTCAGAGGAGGGATGGTTGAAGCTTTCTTT

clone size: NA
V gene: TRBV6-5
D gene: NA
J gene: TRBJ1-3
CDR3 protein: CATLGGNTIYF
CDR3 DNA: TGTGCCACCTTGGGAGGGAACACCATATATTTT

clone size: NA
V gene: TRBV7-2
D gene: NA
J gene: TRBJ2-7
CDR3 protein: CASSLNYPGAVTWEQYF
CDR3 DNA: TGTGCCAGCAGCTTAAATTATCCTGGAGCGGTTACTTGGGAGCAGTACTTC

clone size: NA
V gene: TRBV7-2
D gene: TRBD1
J gene: TRBJ2-1
CDR3 protein: CASSPYWDRVGNEQFF
CDR3 DNA: TGTGCCAGCAGCCCCTACTGGGACAGGGTAGGCAATGAGCAGTTCTTC

clone size: NA
V gene: TRBV9
D gene: NA
J gene: TRBJ2-1
CDR3 protein: CASSVVTGGSNDEQFF
CDR3 DNA: TGTGCCAGCAGCGTAGTGACGGGGGGCTCTAACGATGAGCAGTTCTTC

clone size: NA
V gene: TRBV5-4
D gene: TRBD2
J gene: TRBJ2-1
CDR3 protein: CASSLRGGYNEQFF
CDR3 DNA: TGTGCCAGCAGCCTCCGGGGGGGCTACAATGAGCAGTTCTTC

clone size: once
V gene: TRBV30
D gene: TRBD1
J gene: TRBJ1-6
CDR3 protein: CAWSSGQASLPSYNSPLHF
CDR3 DNA: TGTGCCTGGTCCTCCGGACAGGCTTCTTTACCCTCCTATAATTCACCCCTCCACTTT

clone size: NA
V gene: TRBV25-1
D gene: NA
J gene: TRBJ2-2
CDR3 protein: CASSMIGIRDPNTGELFF
CDR3 DNA: TGTGCCAGCAGTATGATCGGTATCAGGGACCCCAACACCGGGGAGCTGTTTTTT

clone size: NA
V gene: TRBV4-3
D gene: NA
J gene: TRBJ2-7
CDR3 protein: CASSQSVRGGASYEQYF
CDR3 DNA: TGCGCCAGCAGCCAATCCGTCCGAGGGGGTGCCTCCTACGAGCAGTACTTC

clone size: once
V gene: TRBV11-2
D gene: NA
J gene: TRBJ2-7
CDR3 protein: CASSLAGGQVYEQYF
CDR3 DNA: TGTGCCAGCAGCCTCGCCGGGGGGCAGGTCTACGAGCAGTACTTC

clone size: NA
V gene: TRBV7-2
D gene: NA
J gene: TRBJ1-2
CDR3 protein: CASSPQGSGYTF
CDR3 DNA: TGTGCCAGCAGTCCACAGGGAAGTGGCTACACCTTC

clone size: NA
V gene: TRBV5-1
D gene: TRBD2
J gene: TRBJ2-1
CDR3 protein: CASSLEPSGGANEQFF
CDR3 DNA: TGCGCCAGCAGCTTGGAGCCTAGCGGGGGGGCAAATGAGCAGTTCTTC

clone size: NA
V gene: TRBV19
D gene: NA
J gene: TRBJ1-1
CDR3 protein: CASTIPAANTEAFF
CDR3 DNA: TGTGCCAGTACTATTCCTGCGGCGAACACTGAAGCTTTCTTT

clone size: NA
V gene: TRBV10-3
D gene: TRBD1
J gene: TRBJ2-7
CDR3 protein: CAIRGTGGEQYF
CDR3 DNA: TGTGCCATCAGGGGGACAGGGGGCGAGCAGTACTTC

clone size: NA
V gene: TRBV18
D gene: NA
J gene: TRBJ1-4
CDR3 protein: CASSPFRGDEKLFF
CDR3 DNA: TGTGCCAGCTCACCATTCCGGGGGGATGAAAAACTGTTTTTT

clone size: NA
V gene: TRBV2
D gene: NA
J gene: TRBJ2-1
CDR3 protein: CASSEGSGRGWYEQFF
CDR3 DNA: TGTGCCAGCAGTGAAGGGTCGGGCCGCGGGTGGTATGAGCAGTTCTTC

clone size: NA
V gene: TRBV4-2
D gene: NA
J gene: TRBJ1-4
CDR3 protein: CASSQGGVVSNEKLFF
CDR3 DNA: TGTGCCAGCAGCCAAGGGGGGGTAGTCTCTAATGAAAAACTGTTTTTT

clone size: NA
V gene: TRBV6-5
D gene: TRBD1
J gene: TRBJ2-1
CDR3 protein: CASNPGTAYNEQFF
CDR3 DNA: TGTGCCAGCAACCCCGGGACAGCGTACAATGAGCAGTTCTTC

clone size: NA
V gene: TRBV7-9
D gene: NA
J gene: TRBJ2-7
CDR3 protein: CASSLISGRVYEQYF
CDR3 DNA: TGTGCCAGCAGCTTAATCTCGGGCAGGGTCTACGAGCAGTACTTC

clone size: NA
V gene: TRBV19
D gene: TRBD1
J gene: TRBJ2-7
CDR3 protein: CASSLRTGLLGDSYEQYF
CDR3 DNA: TGTGCCAGTAGTCTCCGGACAGGGCTACTTGGGGATAGCTACGAGCAGTACTTC

clone size: NA
V gene: TRBV6-1
D gene: NA
J gene: TRBJ1-2
CDR3 protein: CASRPDLYGYTF
CDR3 DNA: TGTGCCAGCAGGCCAGACCTCTATGGCTACACCTTC

clone size: NA
V gene: TRBV7-2
D gene: TRBD2
J gene: TRBJ2-7
CDR3 protein: CASSTLPGGSYEQYF
CDR3 DNA: TGTGCCAGCAGCACCCTACCGGGGGGCTCCTACGAGCAGTACTTC